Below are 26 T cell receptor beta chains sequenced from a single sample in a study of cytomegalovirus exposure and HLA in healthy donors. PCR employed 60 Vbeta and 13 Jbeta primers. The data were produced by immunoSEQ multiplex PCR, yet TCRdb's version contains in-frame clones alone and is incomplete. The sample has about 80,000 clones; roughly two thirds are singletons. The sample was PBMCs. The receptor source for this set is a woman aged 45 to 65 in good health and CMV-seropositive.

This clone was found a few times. CDR3 coding DNA: TGTGCCAGCAAGCCCTCACAGGGTTGGGAGACCCAGTACTTC. Translating gives CASKPSQGWETQYF. The rearrangement links TRBV27 to TRBJ2-5, with D perhaps matching TRBD1 (6 bases). The CDR3 is 14 residues long. Looked up from germline, CDR1 is MNHEY and CDR2 is SMNVEV (reference sequence). Trimming took off 7 bases at V and 5 bases at J, with 17 bases between the two ends.

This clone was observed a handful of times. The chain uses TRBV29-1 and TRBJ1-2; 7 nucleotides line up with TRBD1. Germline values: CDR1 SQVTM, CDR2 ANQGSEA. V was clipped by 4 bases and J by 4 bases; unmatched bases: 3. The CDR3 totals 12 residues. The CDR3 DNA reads TGCAGCGTTGTGACAGGGAGCTATGGCTACACCTTC. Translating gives CSVVTGSYGYTF.

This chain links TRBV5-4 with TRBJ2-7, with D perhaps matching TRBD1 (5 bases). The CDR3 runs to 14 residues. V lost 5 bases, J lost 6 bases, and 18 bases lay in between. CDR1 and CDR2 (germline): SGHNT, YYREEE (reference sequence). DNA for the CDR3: TGTGCCAGCAGTCGGGCGGCACAGGTACGCGAGCAGTACTTC. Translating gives CASSRAAQVREQYF. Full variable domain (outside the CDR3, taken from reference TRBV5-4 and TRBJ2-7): ETGVTQSPTHLIKTRGQQVTLRCSSQSGHNTVSWYQQALGQGPQFIFQYYREEENGRGNFPPRFSGLQFPNYSSELNVNALELDDSALYLCASSRAAQVREQYFGPGTRLTVT.

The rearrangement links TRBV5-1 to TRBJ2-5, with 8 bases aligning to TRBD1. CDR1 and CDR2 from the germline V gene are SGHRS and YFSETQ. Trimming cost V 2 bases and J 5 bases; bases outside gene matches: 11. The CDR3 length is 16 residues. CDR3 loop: CASSFNGQGGLETQYF. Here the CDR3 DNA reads TGCGCCAGCAGCTTTAACGGACAGGGCGGTCTGGAGACCCAGTACTTC.

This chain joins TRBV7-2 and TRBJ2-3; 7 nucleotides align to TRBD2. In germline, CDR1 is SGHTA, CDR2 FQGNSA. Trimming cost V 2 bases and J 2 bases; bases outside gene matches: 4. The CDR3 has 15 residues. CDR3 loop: CASSLQSGDTDTQYF. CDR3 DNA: TGTGCCAGCAGCTTACAGAGCGGGGACACAGATACGCAGTATTTT.

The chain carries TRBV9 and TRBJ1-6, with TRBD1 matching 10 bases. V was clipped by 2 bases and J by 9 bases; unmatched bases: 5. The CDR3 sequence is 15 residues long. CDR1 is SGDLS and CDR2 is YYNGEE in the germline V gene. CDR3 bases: TGTGCCAGCAGCGTGACAGGGGGCGCAGGTTCACCCCTCCACTTT. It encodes CASSVTGGAGSPLHF.

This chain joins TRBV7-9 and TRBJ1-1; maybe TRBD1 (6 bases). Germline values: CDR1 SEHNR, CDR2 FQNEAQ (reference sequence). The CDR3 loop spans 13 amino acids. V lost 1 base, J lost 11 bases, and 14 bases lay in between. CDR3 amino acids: CASSLDRVGRAFF. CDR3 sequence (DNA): TGTGCCAGCAGCTTAGACAGGGTCGGCCGGGCTTTCTTT.

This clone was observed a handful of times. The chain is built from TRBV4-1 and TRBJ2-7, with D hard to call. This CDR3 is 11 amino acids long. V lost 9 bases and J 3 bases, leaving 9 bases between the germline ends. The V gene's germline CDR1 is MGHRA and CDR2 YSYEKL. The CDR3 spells CASTDGYEQYV. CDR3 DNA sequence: TGCGCCAGTACAGACGGCTACGAGCAGTACGTC.

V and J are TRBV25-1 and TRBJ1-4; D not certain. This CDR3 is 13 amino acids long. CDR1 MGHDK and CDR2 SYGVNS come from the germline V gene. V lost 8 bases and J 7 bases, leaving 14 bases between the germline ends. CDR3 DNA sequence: TGTGCCAGCGCCCTAGGATCGGGTGAAAAACTGTTTTTT. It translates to CASALGSGEKLFF.

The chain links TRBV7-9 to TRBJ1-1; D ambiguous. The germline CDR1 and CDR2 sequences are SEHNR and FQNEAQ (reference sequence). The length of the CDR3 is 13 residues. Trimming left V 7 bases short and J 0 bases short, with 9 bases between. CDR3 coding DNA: TGTGCCAGCAACCAGGCTCTGAACACTGAAGCTTTCTTT. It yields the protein CASNQALNTEAFF.

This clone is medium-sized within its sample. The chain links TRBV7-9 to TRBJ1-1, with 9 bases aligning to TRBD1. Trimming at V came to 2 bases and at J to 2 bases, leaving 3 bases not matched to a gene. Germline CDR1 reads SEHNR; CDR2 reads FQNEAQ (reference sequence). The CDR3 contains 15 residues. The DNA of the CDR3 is TGTGCCAGCAGCTTACTGGACAGGGGAAACACTGAAGCTTTCTTT. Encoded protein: CASSLLDRGNTEAFF.

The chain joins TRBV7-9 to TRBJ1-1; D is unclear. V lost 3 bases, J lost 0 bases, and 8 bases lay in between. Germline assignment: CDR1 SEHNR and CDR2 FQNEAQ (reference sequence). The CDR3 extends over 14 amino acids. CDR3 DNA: TGTGCCAGCAGCTTGAGGGTTGTGAACACTGAAGCTTTCTTT. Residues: CASSLRVVNTEAFF.

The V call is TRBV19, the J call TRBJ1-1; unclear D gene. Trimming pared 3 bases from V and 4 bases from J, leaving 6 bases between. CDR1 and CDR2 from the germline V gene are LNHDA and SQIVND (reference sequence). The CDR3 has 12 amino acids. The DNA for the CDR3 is TGTGCCAGTAGTATGGGAGGCACTGAAGCTTTCTTT. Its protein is CASSMGGTEAFF.

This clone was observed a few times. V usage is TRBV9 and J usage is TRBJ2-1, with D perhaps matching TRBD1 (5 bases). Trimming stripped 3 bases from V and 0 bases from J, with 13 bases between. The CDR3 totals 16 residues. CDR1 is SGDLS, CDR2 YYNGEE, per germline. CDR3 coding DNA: TGTGCCAGCAGCGACAGGTTGTTGAGCTCCTACAATGAGCAGTTCTTC. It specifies CASSDRLLSSYNEQFF. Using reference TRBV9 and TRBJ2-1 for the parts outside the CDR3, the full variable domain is DSGVTQTPKHLITATGQRVTLRCSPRSGDLSVYWYQQSLDQGLQFLIQYYNGEERAKGNILERFSAQQFPDLHSELNLSSLELGDSALYFCASSDRLLSSYNEQFFGPGTRLTVL.

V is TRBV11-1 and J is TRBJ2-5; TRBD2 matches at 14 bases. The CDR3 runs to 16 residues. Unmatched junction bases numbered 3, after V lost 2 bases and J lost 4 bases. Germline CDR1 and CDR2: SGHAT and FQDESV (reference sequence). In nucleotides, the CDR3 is TGTGCCAGCAGCTTACTGACTAGCGGGGGGGGAGAGACCCAGTACTTC. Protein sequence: CASSLLTSGGGETQYF.

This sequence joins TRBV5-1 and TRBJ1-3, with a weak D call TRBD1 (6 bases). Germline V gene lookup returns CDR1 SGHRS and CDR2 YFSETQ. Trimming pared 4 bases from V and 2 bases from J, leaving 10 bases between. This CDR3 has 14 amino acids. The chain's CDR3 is CASSREGAGNTIYF. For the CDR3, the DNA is TGCGCCAGCAGCCGGGAGGGGGCTGGAAACACCATATATTTT.

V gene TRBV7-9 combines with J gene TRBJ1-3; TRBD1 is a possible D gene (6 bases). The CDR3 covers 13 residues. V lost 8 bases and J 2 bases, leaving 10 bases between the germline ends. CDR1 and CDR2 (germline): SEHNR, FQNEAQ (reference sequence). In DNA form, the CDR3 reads TGTGCCAGCCCAACAGGGCCTGGAAACACCATATATTTT. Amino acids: CASPTGPGNTIYF.

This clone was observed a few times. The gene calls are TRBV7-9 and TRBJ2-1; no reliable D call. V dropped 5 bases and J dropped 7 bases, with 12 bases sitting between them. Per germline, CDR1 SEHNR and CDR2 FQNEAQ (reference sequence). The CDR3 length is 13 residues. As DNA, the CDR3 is TGTGCCAGCAGCCGACTCAACTCAAATGAGCAGTTCTTC. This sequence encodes CASSRLNSNEQFF.

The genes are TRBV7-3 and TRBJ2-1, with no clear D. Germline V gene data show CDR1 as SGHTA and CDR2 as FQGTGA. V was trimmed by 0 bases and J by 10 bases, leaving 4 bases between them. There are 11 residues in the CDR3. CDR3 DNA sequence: TGTGCCAGCAGCTTAACGTCAGAGCAGTTCTTC. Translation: CASSLTSEQFF.

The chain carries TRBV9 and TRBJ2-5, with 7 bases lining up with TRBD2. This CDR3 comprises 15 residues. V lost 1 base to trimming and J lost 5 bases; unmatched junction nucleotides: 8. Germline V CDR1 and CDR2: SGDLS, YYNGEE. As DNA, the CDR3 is TGTGCCAGCAGCGTAAAGGGAGGGGAGGGCGAGACCCAGTACTTC. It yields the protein CASSVKGGEGETQYF.

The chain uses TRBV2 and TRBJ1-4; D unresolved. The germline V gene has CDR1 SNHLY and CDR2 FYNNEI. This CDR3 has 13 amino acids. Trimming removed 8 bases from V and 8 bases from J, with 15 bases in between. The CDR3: CASLANSLEKLFF. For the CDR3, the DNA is TGTGCCAGCCTCGCAAACTCTCTAGAAAAACTGTTTTTT.

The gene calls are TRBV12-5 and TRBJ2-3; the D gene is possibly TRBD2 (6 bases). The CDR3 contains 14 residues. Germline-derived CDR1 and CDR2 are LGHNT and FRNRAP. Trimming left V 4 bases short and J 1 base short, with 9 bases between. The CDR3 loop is CASGWDSGTDTQYF. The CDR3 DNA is TGTGCTAGTGGTTGGGACTCGGGCACAGATACGCAGTATTTT. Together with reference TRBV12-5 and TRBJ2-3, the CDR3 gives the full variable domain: DARVTQTPRHKVTEMGQEVTMRCQPILGHNTVFWYRQTMMQGLELLAYFRNRAPLDDSGMPKDRFSAEMPDATLATLKIQPSEPRDSAVYFCASGWDSGTDTQYFGPGTRLTVL.

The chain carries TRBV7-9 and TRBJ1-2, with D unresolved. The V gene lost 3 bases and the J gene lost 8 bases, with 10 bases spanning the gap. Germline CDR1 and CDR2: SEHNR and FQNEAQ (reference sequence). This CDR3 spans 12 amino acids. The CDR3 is CASSFGNSGYTF. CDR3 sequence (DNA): TGTGCCAGCAGCTTCGGTAATTCGGGCTACACCTTC.

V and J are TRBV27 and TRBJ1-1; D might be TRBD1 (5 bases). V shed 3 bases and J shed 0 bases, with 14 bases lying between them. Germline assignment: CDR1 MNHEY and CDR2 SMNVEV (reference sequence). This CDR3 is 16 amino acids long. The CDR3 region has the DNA TGTGCCAGCAGTTTGGGAGGGGCTTACATGAACACTGAAGCTTTCTTT. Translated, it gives CASSLGGAYMNTEAFF.

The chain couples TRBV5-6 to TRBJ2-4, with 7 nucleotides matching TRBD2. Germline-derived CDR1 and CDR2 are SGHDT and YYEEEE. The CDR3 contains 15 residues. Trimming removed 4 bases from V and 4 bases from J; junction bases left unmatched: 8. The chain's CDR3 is CASSHGGEGKNIQYF. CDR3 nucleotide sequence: TGTGCCAGCAGCCATGGGGGGGAAGGGAAAAACATTCAGTACTTC.

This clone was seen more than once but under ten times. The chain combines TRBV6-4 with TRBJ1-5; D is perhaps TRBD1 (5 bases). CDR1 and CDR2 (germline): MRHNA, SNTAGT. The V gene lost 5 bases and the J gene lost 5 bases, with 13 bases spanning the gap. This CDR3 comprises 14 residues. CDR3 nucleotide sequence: TGTGCCAGCAGTATGACCGGGGGTGATCAGCCCCAGCATTTT. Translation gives CASSMTGGDQPQHF.